The 10 T cell receptor beta chains presented below share a single source sample, sequenced in a study of cytomegalovirus exposure and HLA in healthy donors. PCR employed 60 Vbeta and 13 Jbeta primers. The repertoire was sequenced with immunoSEQ multiplex PCR; TCRdb's copy has only in-frame clones and lacks some. The table records around 110,000 clones, roughly four fifths of them present only once. The sample consisted of PBMCs. These receptors were obtained from a man aged 50 to 60 in good health and CMV-seronegative.

V usage is TRBV10-3 and J usage is TRBJ1-1; TRBD1 matches at 8 bases. The CDR3 has 13 amino acids. V shed 9 bases, J shed 3 bases, and the junction held 6 bases outside the gene matches. CDR1 ENHRY and CDR2 SYGVKD come from the germline V gene. In DNA form, the CDR3 reads TGTGCCATGCCATTACAGGGGGACACTGAAGCTTTCTTT. Translated: CAMPLQGDTEAFF.

V usage is TRBV30 and J usage is TRBJ2-1; TRBD1 is a possible D gene (5 bases). Trimming shortened V by 0 bases and J by 15 bases, and 18 bases separated the two germline ends. The CDR3 has 13 amino acids. Germline loops: CDR1 GTSNPN, CDR2 SVGIG (reference sequence). DNA for the CDR3: TGTGCCTGGAGTGTACAAGGGGTTTTAGGACGGTTCTTC. Encoded protein: CAWSVQGVLGRFF.

This rearrangement joins TRBV30 to TRBJ1-3, with D uncertain. Trimming removed 0 bases from V and 7 bases from J, with 7 bases in between. Germline assignment: CDR1 GTSNPN and CDR2 SVGIG (reference sequence). The CDR3 runs to 12 residues. This CDR3 is CAWSVGANTIYF. The CDR3 DNA reads as TGTGCCTGGAGTGTCGGAGCGAACACCATATATTTT.

The chain couples TRBV9 to TRBJ1-1; unclear D gene. Looked up from germline, CDR1 is SGDLS and CDR2 is YYNGEE. V shed 5 bases and J shed 1 base, with 6 bases lying between them. This CDR3 is 12 amino acids long. The CDR3 loop is CASSRGNTEAFF. The DNA for the CDR3 is TGTGCCAGCAGTAGAGGGAACACTGAAGCTTTCTTT.

The chain is built from TRBV7-8 and TRBJ2-7; a weak D match, TRBD1 (5 bases). The germline CDR1 and CDR2 sequences are SGHVS and FQNEAQ. This CDR3 region has 13 residues. The V end lost 2 bases, the J end lost 6 bases, and 11 bases lay between the germline ends. The CDR3 loop reads CASSLSRAGEQYV. Here the CDR3 DNA reads TGTGCCAGCAGCTTAAGCAGGGCAGGCGAGCAGTACGTC.

The chain employs TRBV4-1 and TRBJ2-5; D is unresolved. The CDR3 sequence is 13 residues long. V was trimmed by 4 bases and J by 1 base, leaving 7 bases between them. Germline V gene lookup returns CDR1 MGHRA and CDR2 YSYEKL. CDR3 nucleotides: TGCGCCAGCAGCCTGACTTTCCAAGAGACCCAGTACTTC. Residues: CASSLTFQETQYF.

This clone turned up a few times. The rearrangement joins TRBV7-2 to TRBJ1-6; D unresolved. This CDR3 comprises 14 residues. Germline V lookup: CDR1 SGHTA, CDR2 FQGNSA. Trimming removed 7 bases from V and 4 bases from J, with 11 bases in between. In DNA, the CDR3 is TGTGCCAGCACCCAGGATAGATATAATTCACCCCTCCACTTT. It encodes CASTQDRYNSPLHF.

V gene TRBV10-3 combines with J gene TRBJ2-7, with TRBD1 identical over 12 bases. Germline V gene lookup returns CDR1 ENHRY and CDR2 SYGVKD. V was pared by 6 bases and J by 4 bases, with 4 bases of the junction left unmatched. The CDR3 is 14 residues long. The CDR3 protein is CAISPGQGAYEQYF. The CDR3 nucleotides are TGTGCCATCAGCCCGGGACAGGGGGCATACGAGCAGTACTTC.

This clone showed up just once. The V and J genes are TRBV5-4 and TRBJ1-6, with D possibly TRBD1 on 5 matching bases. Trimming removed 0 bases at V and 10 bases at J, with 11 bases between. The CDR3 has 14 amino acids. The V gene's germline CDR1 is SGHNT and CDR2 YYREEE (reference sequence). In DNA form, the CDR3 reads TGTGCCAGCAGCTTGGGGGGGGTAGCCTCACCCCTCCACTTT. Its translation: CASSLGGVASPLHF.

The J gene is TRBJ2-4, the V gene TRBV7-9, with TRBD2 identical over 13 bases. From germline, CDR1 is SEHNR and CDR2 FQNEAQ (reference sequence). CDR3 length: 16 amino acids. Unmatched junction bases numbered 8, after V lost 5 bases and J lost 7 bases. The CDR3 bases are TGTGCCAGCAGCATAACTAGCGGGGGGGGCGGGAACATTCAGTACTTC. This sequence encodes CASSITSGGGGNIQYF. Full variable domain (rest looked up from reference TRBV7-9 and TRBJ2-4): DTGVSQNPRHKITKRGQNVTFRCDPISEHNRLYWYRQTLGQGPEFLTYFQNEAQLEKSRLLSDRFSAERPKGSFSTLEIQRTEQGDSAMYLCASSITSGGGGNIQYFGAGTRLSVL.